These T cell receptor beta chains were read from a single sample in a study of T cells in Graves' hyperthyroidism and ophthalmopathy. MiXCR, run by TCRdb on the multiplex PCR reads, gives a single entry per CDR3 protein. Here the sample spans 750,000 to 950,000 distinct CDR3 sequences, 35% to 40% being singletons. Material: blood. The receptors derive from a man between 18 and 35 years old with Graves' hyperthyroidism. Both conserved end residues are part of each CDR3. D genes are given only for firm matches. Expanded clones are given a class, and other clones once, few, many or no size at all.

V gene	CDR3 length	clone size	D gene	J gene	CDR3 DNA	CDR3 protein
TRBV20-1	13	.	TRBD1	TRBJ1-4	TGCAGTGCTGGGGGACAGGGTACGGAAAAACTGTTTTTT	CSAGGQGTEKLFF
TRBV7-2	14	few	.	TRBJ2-7	TGTGCCAGCAGCTCGTCAGGGATATCCTACGAGCAGTACTTC	CASSSSGISYEQYF
TRBV7-6	19	few	.	TRBJ2-5	TGTGCCAGCAGCTCCGGGGTAAGCGGACGGCCCCTGGAAGGAGAGACCCAGTACTTC	CASSSGVSGRPLEGETQYF
TRBV25-1	15	.	.	TRBJ2-2	TGTGCCAGCAGTGTGAGCAGGGGAAACACCGGGGAGCTGTTTTTT	CASSVSRGNTGELFF
TRBV4-1	14	.	.	TRBJ1-2	TGCGCCAGCAGCCAAGAGCGCGGTGGCTATGGCTACACCTTC	CASSQERGGYGYTF
TRBV20-1	15	once	TRBD2	TRBJ2-5	TGCAGTGCTCCTCCTAGCGGCAGGTACCAAGAGACCCAGTACTTC	CSAPPSGRYQETQYF
TRBV20-1	13	few	.	TRBJ2-5	TGCAATCCCCTCCGGGGGTACCAAGAGACCCAGTACTTC	CNPLRGYQETQYF
TRBV15	16	.	.	TRBJ1-5	TGTGCCACCAGCAGCCAAGAGCCGGGTGGGAGGCAGCCCCAGCATTTT	CATSSQEPGGRQPQHF
TRBV15	13	.	.	TRBJ2-7	TGTGCCACCAGCAGAGCGCCTTCCTACGAGCAGTACTTC	CATSRAPSYEQYF
TRBV4-1	15	few	.	TRBJ1-5	TGCGCCAGCAGCCAAGAAGGGTCCGTAGGACATCTCTTGCATTTT	CASSQEGSVGHLLHF
TRBV4-1	15	.	.	TRBJ2-2	TGCGCCAGCAGCCGGGGCCGAACCGACACCGGGGAGCTGTTTTTT	CASSRGRTDTGELFF
TRBV12-3/TRBV12-4	14	once	TRBD2	TRBJ2-7	TGTGCCAGCAGTCCAAGCGGGGAGGCTGCCGAGCAGTACTTC	CASSPSGEAAEQYF
TRBV9	17	many	TRBD1	TRBJ1-1	TGTGCCAGCAGCGATAACTTAGACAGGGCAAGGCGCACTGAAGCTTTCTTT	CASSDNLDRARRTEAFF
TRBV10-3	16	many	.	TRBJ2-7	TGTGCCATCAGTGAGATTGGGGGGCGCAGGGCCTACGAGCAGTACTTC	CAISEIGGRRAYEQYF
TRBV11-2	12	few	.	TRBJ2-7	TGTGCCTCGCGGTCCCTCGGGGACGAGCAGTACTTC	CASRSLGDEQYF
TRBV18	14	.	.	TRBJ2-7	TGTGCCAGCTCACCAAGAGGGCCCTCCTACGAGCAGTACTTC	CASSPRGPSYEQYF
TRBV19	12	many	TRBD1	TRBJ2-7	TGTGCCAGCAGGACAGGGAATCAGCAGCAGTACTTC	CASRTGNQQQYF
TRBV5-1	13	many	.	TRBJ1-4	TGCGCCAGCAGCTGGGGGACGGATGAAAAACTGTTTTTT	CASSWGTDEKLFF
TRBV10-3	15	many	TRBD1	TRBJ2-5	TGTGCCATCAGTGAGGGGGGGACAGGGGAAGAGACCCAGTACTTC	CAISEGGTGEETQYF
TRBV10-3	17	many	TRBD1	TRBJ1-6	TGTGCCATCAGCGTGACAGGGACGGCGTCCTATAATTCACCCCTCCACTTT	CAISVTGTASYNSPLHF
TRBV20-1	13	.	.	TRBJ2-7	TGCAGTGCTAGGGAGTATAGCTCCTACGAGCAGTACTTC	CSAREYSSYEQYF
TRBV5-6	14	few	.	TRBJ1-2	TGTGCCAGCAGCCCTGACAGTCACACCTATGGCTACACCTTC	CASSPDSHTYGYTF
TRBV10-3	16	.	.	TRBJ1-4	TGTGCCGCGCGTCGAGACACCGGGGGGATGAATGAAAAACTGTTTTTT	CAARRDTGGMNEKLFF
TRBV9	14	few	TRBD2	TRBJ2-2	TGTGCCAGCAGCGCAAGCGGGAGCACCGGGGAGCTGTTTTTT	CASSASGSTGELFF
TRBV6-5	16	.	.	TRBJ1-2	TGTGCCAGCAGTTACGTAGGGGGGACTTTGTCCTATGGCTACACCTTC	CASSYVGGTLSYGYTF
TRBV4-1	16	.	.	TRBJ1-5	TGCGCCAGCAGCCAAGATGGGTGGGACGGCAATCAGCCCCAGCATTTT	CASSQDGWDGNQPQHF
TRBV7-6	18	.	TRBD1	TRBJ2-2	TGTGCCAGCAGCTTAGGAGGATTCGGGACAGGATTCACCGGGGAGCTGTTTTTT	CASSLGGFGTGFTGELFF
TRBV20-1	14	many	.	TRBJ2-6	TGCAGTGCACCTGACACTTCTGGGGCCAACGTCCTGACTTTC	CSAPDTSGANVLTF
TRBV2	13	many	.	TRBJ1-5	TGTGCCAGCAGTGAAAAGTACGGACAGCCCCAGCATTTT	CASSEKYGQPQHF
TRBV19	15	many	.	TRBJ1-5	TGTGCCAGTGGCAGAGTTATGGCGGCCAATCAGCCCCAGCATTTT	CASGRVMAANQPQHF